This T cell receptor (beta chain) was captured by sequencing in a study of response to subunit inactivated influenza vaccine. Study outcomes and limitations: The authors put forward the suggestion that each seasonal influenza vaccination may bring in only a limited number of new T cells.

MiXCR, run by TCRdb on the RT-PCR reads, gives a single entry per CDR3 protein. The sample consists of about 500,000 distinct CDR3 sequences, more than 15% of them appearing once. Germline V gene data show CDR1 as MNHNY and CDR2 as SVGAGI (reference sequence). The CDR3 contains 12 residues. This clonotype was counted at least ten times. The antigen remains unidentified. The rearrangement uses TRBV6-6 and TRBJ2-7; 9 nucleotides line up with TRBD1. Material: CD4+ T cells sorted from PBMCs, obtained roughly 24 months after vaccination. The TCR originated in a man between 50 and 69 years old who received an inactivated influenza vaccine. The CDR3 loop is CVTQGAGYEQYF. In DNA, the CDR3 is TGTGTCACACAGGGGGCGGGGTACGAGCAGTACTTC.